Listed below are T cell receptor beta chains from one sample, sequenced in a study of technical replicates of blood from a handful of donors. Sequenced by immunoSEQ multiplex PCR; TCRdb stores in-frame clones only, minus some. This table has about 70,000 clones, approximately 96% appearing once. The sample comprised T cells isolated from PBMCs. Receptor source: a human donor in good health. The CDR3 runs from the conserved cysteine through the conserved F or W. The D gene is left open where the match is weak. For some rows the clone size is stated as once, few or many, or as a class when expanded; others skip it.

D: -; size: -; V: TRBV6-5; J: TRBJ1-2; DNA: TGTGCCAGCAGCCGAGGACAGACTAACTATGGCTACACCTTC; CDR3: CASSRGQTNYGYTF
D: TRBD2; size: -; V: TRBV7-6; J: TRBJ2-3; DNA: TGTGCCAGCAGCGCCGGGACTAGCGGGACAAACACGCAGTATTTT; CDR3: CASSAGTSGTNTQYF
D: -; size: -; V: TRBV30; J: TRBJ1-5; DNA: TGTGCCTGGAGTGTAGCGGGTTATAGCAATCAGCCCCAGCATTTT; CDR3: CAWSVAGYSNQPQHF
D: -; size: -; V: TRBV7-9; J: TRBJ2-7; DNA: TGTGCCAGCAGCTTTCGTAGGAGCGAGCAGTACTTC; CDR3: CASSFRRSEQYF
D: TRBD2; size: -; V: TRBV5-6; J: TRBJ2-2; DNA: TGTGCCAGCAGCTTGGGACTAGCCCTCAACACCGGGGAGCTGTTTTTT; CDR3: CASSLGLALNTGELFF
D: -; size: -; V: TRBV27; J: TRBJ1-1; DNA: TGTGCCAGCAGTCACGCAGGGGTGGCTTTCTTT; CDR3: CASSHAGVAFF
D: -; size: -; V: TRBV7-2; J: TRBJ2-7; DNA: TGTGCCAGCAGCTTAGGCCGAAACCAGGGGATGAACGAGCAGTACTTC; CDR3: CASSLGRNQGMNEQYF
D: TRBD2; size: -; V: TRBV9; J: TRBJ2-3; DNA: TGTGCCAGCAGCGTAGATTCGCGGGGGACAGATACGCAGTATTTT; CDR3: CASSVDSRGTDTQYF
D: TRBD2; size: -; V: TRBV10-1; J: TRBJ2-5; DNA: TGCGCCAGCAGTGACGGACTAGCGGGATCTAAGACCCAGTACTTC; CDR3: CASSDGLAGSKTQYF
D: -; size: -; V: TRBV7-6; J: TRBJ1-1; DNA: TGTGCCAGCAGCTTAGGAGGGACACCGAACACTGAAGCTTTCTTT; CDR3: CASSLGGTPNTEAFF
D: -; size: -; V: TRBV27; J: TRBJ2-1; DNA: TGTGCCAGCGGGCGCCTCGACAATGAGCAGTTCTTC; CDR3: CASGRLDNEQFF
D: -; size: -; V: TRBV10-2; J: TRBJ1-2; DNA: TGCGCCAGCAGTGAGCTCAGGGAGGGTGGCTACACCTTC; CDR3: CASSELREGGYTF
D: TRBD1; size: -; V: TRBV27; J: TRBJ1-6; DNA: TGTGCCAGCAGCGTGACAGGGCCCCTATCCCCACCCCTCCACTTT; CDR3: CASSVTGPLSPPLHF
D: -; size: -; V: TRBV6-1; J: TRBJ2-7; DNA: TGTGCCAGCAGTCAGGGCCCCCCCTACGAGCAGTACTTC; CDR3: CASSQGPPYEQYF
D: -; size: once; V: TRBV15; J: TRBJ1-5; DNA: TGTGCCACCAGCAGAGGGGGGGGAGGAAATCAGCCCCAGCATTTT; CDR3: CATSRGGGGNQPQHF
D: TRBD2; size: -; V: TRBV6-5; J: TRBJ2-1; DNA: TGTGCCAGCAGTTACTTTAGCGGGAGAGATGAGCAGTTCTTC; CDR3: CASSYFSGRDEQFF
D: -; size: -; V: TRBV7-2; J: TRBJ2-7; DNA: TGTGCCAGCACTCCCACACAGGTTTACTCCTACGAGCAGTACTTC; CDR3: CASTPTQVYSYEQYF
D: TRBD2; size: -; V: TRBV11-2; J: TRBJ2-1; DNA: TGTGCCAGCAGCCTCGGACTAGCGGGCTACAATGAGCAGTTCTTC; CDR3: CASSLGLAGYNEQFF
D: -; size: -; V: TRBV6-1; J: TRBJ2-7; DNA: TGTGCCAGCAGTGAAGCGCTCAGCGTTCCCTACGAGCAGTACTTC; CDR3: CASSEALSVPYEQYF
D: -; size: -; V: TRBV5-6; J: TRBJ2-3; DNA: TGTGCCAGCAGCTGGGGACCCCTGGGGGGAGATACGCAGTATTTT; CDR3: CASSWGPLGGDTQYF